The 13 T cell receptor beta chains below all came from one sample that was sequenced in a study of shared clonotypes between healthy human individuals. Clones were read by immunoSEQ multiplex PCR, and TCRdb kept only the in-frame ones, dropping some. The sample consists of 1 million to 1.3 million clones, approximately 78% of them appearing once. Sequencing input: memory CD4+ T cells from PBMCs. Subset: CD45RA-negative fraction. All receptors derive from a young man in good health. Some clones in this sample may be carry-over from other donors' samples.

V is TRBV29-1 and J is TRBJ2-3; D gene uncertain. This CDR3 comprises 12 residues. V was trimmed by 4 bases and J by 1 base, leaving 6 bases between them. The germline V gene encodes CDR1 SQVTM and CDR2 ANQGSEA. The CDR3 DNA reads as TGCAGCGTTGTTACGGGCACAGATACGCAGTATTTT. Its translation is CSVVTGTDTQYF.

On this clone itself: A far larger clone is off by one base, so a read error is likely. CDR3 loop: CASKIAGGPSSEQYF. The CDR3 DNA is TGTGCCAGTAAAATAGCGGGAGGGCCGAGCAGCGAGCAGTACTTC. The chain uses TRBV5-6 and TRBJ2-7; TRBD2 matches 11 bases. This CDR3 is built from 15 residues. J gave up 6 bases and V 8 bases, and 13 bases lay outside the gene matches. Per germline, CDR1 SGHDT and CDR2 YYEEEE.

This clone has only a few counts. V is TRBV18 and J is TRBJ2-5; 9 bases are a match to TRBD2. The CDR3 is 14 amino acids. Germline CDR1 reads KGHSH; CDR2 reads LQKENI. J lost 5 bases, V lost 5 bases, and 6 bases had no gene match. The CDR3 reads CASSGREGNETQYF. Here the CDR3 DNA reads TGTGCCAGCTCAGGGCGGGAGGGAAATGAGACCCAGTACTTC.

CDR3 in amino acids: CASHAPQGQGDTQYF. CDR3 bases: TGTGCCAGCCACGCTCCCCAGGGGCAGGGAGATACGCAGTATTTT. The chain links TRBV6-1 to TRBJ2-3; TRBD1 might be the D (6 bases). The ends were cut back, 8 bases at V and 5 bases at J, with 20 bases in the middle. This CDR3 has 15 amino acids. Germline values: CDR1 MNHNS, CDR2 SASEGT.

About this clone itself: A single base separates this from a much larger clone, so it may be a read error. Other DNA sequences in this sample translate to the same CDR3. This sequence joins TRBV2 and TRBJ2-7; D perhaps matches TRBD2 (6 bases). Germline values: CDR1 SNHLY, CDR2 FYNNEI. This CDR3 has 13 amino acids. V lost 6 bases to trimming and J lost 4 bases, with 13 bases between them. CDR3 protein: CASSVLAGYEQYF. CDR3 coding DNA: TGTGCCAGCAGCGTACTGGCGGGGTACGAGCAGTACTTC.

This chain links TRBV7-8 with TRBJ1-1; TRBD1 might be the D (5 bases). V gave up 10 bases and J gave up 0 bases, with 15 bases separating them. The CDR3 runs 14 residues. Germline CDR1 SGHVS, CDR2 FQNEAQ. CDR3 coding DNA: TGTGCCACCTCTATGGGGGGTCTGAACACTGAAGCTTTCTTT. Protein sequence: CATSMGGLNTEAFF. The full variable domain, its missing parts supplied by reference TRBV7-8 and TRBJ1-1, is GAGVSQSPRYKVAKRGQDVALRCDPISGHVSLFWYQQALGQGPEFLTYFQNEAQLDKSGLPSDRFFAERPEGSVSTLKIQRTQQEDSAVYLCATSMGGLNTEAFFGQGTRLTVV.

The rearrangement uses TRBV29-1 and TRBJ2-6; 9 bases fit TRBD2. Germline values: CDR1 SQVTM, CDR2 ANQGSEA. V shed 3 bases, J shed 2 bases, and the junction held 5 bases outside the gene matches. The CDR3 contains 16 residues. CDR3 loop: CSVETSGRPGANVLTF. The DNA of the CDR3 is TGCAGCGTTGAGACTAGCGGACGACCTGGGGCCAACGTCCTGACTTTC. Full variable domain (outside the CDR3, taken from reference TRBV29-1 and TRBJ2-6): SAVISQKPSRDICQRGTSLTIQCQVDSQVTMMFWYRQQPGQSLTLIATANQGSEATYESGFVIDKFPISRPNLTFSTLTVSNMSPEDSSIYLCSVETSGRPGANVLTFGAGSRLTVL.

The V gene is TRBV27, the J gene TRBJ2-1, with 7 bases fitting TRBD2. V lost 5 bases to trimming and J lost 0 bases; unmatched junction nucleotides: 1. The CDR3 runs to 14 residues. Germline lookup yields CDR1 MNHEY and CDR2 SMNVEV (reference sequence). DNA for the CDR3: TGTGCCAGCAGTCGGGACTACTCCTACAATGAGCAGTTCTTC. This encodes CASSRDYSYNEQFF.

For this clone: This could be a read error, since a much larger clone is one nucleotide away. Additional DNA sequences in this sample encode the identical CDR3. V is TRBV27 and J is TRBJ2-3, with D uncertain. Between the trimmed V and J ends, which lost 4 bases and 4 bases, there was a span of 3 bases. Germline CDR1 is MNHEY and CDR2 is SMNVEV (reference sequence). The CDR3 covers 11 residues. CDR3 in DNA: TGTGCCAGCAGTTCGGCAGATACGCAGTATTTT. As protein: CASSSADTQYF.

This sequence joins TRBV2 and TRBJ2-7; 12 nucleotides match TRBD1. The CDR3 length is 13 residues. Germline V CDR1 and CDR2: SNHLY, FYNNEI. V was clipped by 6 bases and J by 5 bases; unmatched bases: 2. This chain's CDR3 is CASSGTGGNEQYF. DNA of the CDR3: TGTGCCAGCAGCGGGACAGGGGGCAACGAGCAGTACTTC. Using reference TRBV2 and TRBJ2-7 for the parts outside the CDR3, the full variable domain is EPEVTQTPSHQVTQMGQEVILRCVPISNHLYFYWYRQILGQKVEFLVSFYNNEISEKSEIFDDQFSVERPDGSNFTLKIRSTKLEDSAMYFCASSGTGGNEQYFGPGTRLTVT.

The chain carries TRBV4-1 and TRBJ1-3, with D possibly TRBD1 on 5 matching bases. V dropped 2 bases and J dropped 1 base, with 12 bases sitting between them. CDR3 size: 16 residues. CDR1 is MGHRA and CDR2 is YSYEKL in the germline V gene. The CDR3 coding sequence is TGCGCCAGCAGCCAATCGGGGGGTAGTTCTGGAAACACCATATATTTT. It encodes CASSQSGGSSGNTIYF.

J is TRBJ2-5 and V is TRBV28, with D tentatively TRBD1 (6 bases). The CDR3 runs to 14 residues. V lost 5 bases and J lost 5, with 15 bases in between. Germline V CDR1 and CDR2: MDHEN, SYDVKM. CDR3 in DNA: TGTGCCAGCAGTCTTTCCAGGGGTCGGGAGACCCAGTACTTC. It yields the protein CASSLSRGRETQYF. The variable domain in full, completed from reference TRBV28 and TRBJ2-5, reads DVKVTQSSRYLVKRTGEKVFLECVQDMDHENMFWYRQDPGLGLRLIYFSYDVKMKEKGDIPEGYSVSREKKERFSLILESASTNQTSMYLCASSLSRGRETQYFGPGTRLLVL.

The V gene is TRBV29-1, the J gene TRBJ1-2; a possible D gene is TRBD1 (6 bases). This CDR3 has 12 residues. With 6 bases removed from V and 5 bases from J, the gap between germline ends came to 13 bases. Per the germline V gene, CDR1 is SQVTM and CDR2 is ANQGSEA. The CDR3 bases are TGCAGCGTGACCGGGACAACTTATGGCTACACCTTC. Translation: CSVTGTTYGYTF. The complete variable domain, with remaining parts taken from reference TRBV29-1 and TRBJ1-2, reads SAVISQKPSRDICQRGTSLTIQCQVDSQVTMMFWYRQQPGQSLTLIATANQGSEATYESGFVIDKFPISRPNLTFSTLTVSNMSPEDSSIYLCSVTGTTYGYTFGSGTRLTVV.